The table lists the clone carrying this T cell receptor (beta chain) with a few counts. No antigen is known for it. TCRdb fed the RT-PCR reads into MiXCR, producing one record per CDR3 protein. The sample shows 590,000 or so distinct CDR3 sequences, 14% of them seen only once. The data derive from a study of response to subunit inactivated influenza vaccine. Study-wide findings and caveats: Few new T cells, the authors suggested, are recruited by each seasonal influenza vaccination.

V dropped 4 bases and J dropped 5 bases, with 17 bases sitting between them. CDR1 is DFQATT and CDR2 is SNEGSKA in the germline V gene (reference sequence). This CDR3 is built from 14 residues. This chain joins TRBV20-1 and TRBJ1-1, with D unresolved. The source is a man in his forties or fifties who received an inactivated influenza vaccine. The sample was PBMCs from blood, taken less than 15 days before vaccination. The CDR3 protein is CSAIPGYERTEAFF. The CDR3 DNA follows: TGCAGTGCTATTCCGGGGTACGAGAGGACTGAAGCTTTCTTT.